What follows is one T cell receptor beta chain and its context. The data are from a study of blood T cell repertoires in COVID-19. Assay used: immunoSEQ multiplex PCR; TCRdb lists only in-frame clones, some missing. Found here are 300,000 to 400,000 clones, around 87% of them singletons; the top ten hold about 2%. This TCR derives from an older woman with COVID-19, enrolled during active disease. The sample taken for sequencing was peripheral blood.

The CDR3 nucleotides are TGTGCCAGCAGCCAGGGACTAGCGGAAAACATTCAGTACTTC. It codes for CASSQGLAENIQYF. The V call is TRBV3-1 (or the pseudogene TRBV3-2), the J call TRBJ2-4; 11 bases match TRBD2. Trimming removed 3 bases from V and 5 bases from J; junction bases left unmatched: 0. Germline V gene sequence: CDR1 LGHDT, CDR2 YNNKEL (reference sequence). This CDR3 contains 14 residues.